This T cell receptor (beta chain) was retrieved from a study of T cells in Graves' hyperthyroidism and ophthalmopathy. Over 9 ml of fresh peripheral blood supplied the PBMCs. Amplification yielded TCR beta CDR3 regions, with RNA transcripts as the source. The HTBI primer set drove a first-round RT-PCR of the TCR CDR3. TCRdb re-called the multiplex PCR reads through MiXCR, storing one row per CDR3 protein. The sample contains approximately 370,000 distinct CDR3 sequences, about 15% of which appear only once. Sequencing was performed on blood. The receptor's source is a young woman with Graves' hyperthyroidism that later progressed to Graves' ophthalmopathy.

In nucleotides, the CDR3 is TGCGCCAGCAGCCTAACCGGGACAGACGGGACCTACAATGAGCAGTTCTTC. This sequence encodes CASSLTGTDGTYNEQFF. The chain employs TRBV4-1 and TRBJ2-1; the match to TRBD1 covers 7 bases. Germline V gene sequence: CDR1 MGHRA, CDR2 YSYEKL. V was pared by 4 bases and J by 2 bases, with 11 bases of the junction left unmatched. CDR3 length: 17 residues.